The 10 T cell receptor beta chains below come from one sample, sequenced in a study of T cells after yellow fever vaccination. A single record per CDR3 protein comes from TCRdb applying MiXCR to the 5' RACE reads. The sample consists of more than 450,000 distinct CDR3 sequences, about a fifth of them appearing once. The specimen was PBMCs, collected 21 days after the first yellow fever vaccination. The receptors derive from a young man who received the YFV17D yellow fever vaccine.

This clonotype was recorded at least ten times. The genes are TRBV5-1 and TRBJ2-1, with 8 bases lining up with TRBD2. The V gene's germline CDR1 is SGHRS and CDR2 YFSETQ. With 0 bases clipped from V and 2 bases from J, the junction kept 7 bases outside the gene matches. This CDR3 region has 17 residues. DNA for the CDR3: TGCGCCAGCAGCTTGGGGGTCGGCGGGGGGACCTACAATGAGCAGTTCTTC. Translation: CASSLGVGGGTYNEQFF.

This clonotype was recorded a few times. This sequence joins TRBV7-2 and TRBJ1-5, with D hard to call. From germline, CDR1 is SGHTA and CDR2 FQGNSA. The ends were cut back, 4 bases at V and 0 bases at J, with 7 bases in the middle. This CDR3 contains 14 residues. In nucleotides, the CDR3 is TGTGCCAGCAGCTCGCGGTATAGCAATCAGCCCCAGCATTTT. Translating it yields CASSSRYSNQPQHF.

This chain joins TRBV6-1 and TRBJ1-4; perhaps TRBD1 as D (6 bases). Trimming pared 7 bases from V and 8 bases from J, leaving 20 bases between. The CDR3 is 15 amino acids. Germline V CDR1 and CDR2: MNHNS, SASEGT. The chain's CDR3 is CASNEGGGGEEKLFF. Here the CDR3 DNA reads TGTGCCAGCAACGAAGGGGGAGGAGGTGAAGAAAAACTGTTTTTT.

The rearrangement joins TRBV19 to TRBJ2-1; possibly TRBD1 for D (6 bases). Germline V gene lookup returns CDR1 LNHDA and CDR2 SQIVND (reference sequence). There are 14 residues in the CDR3. V was shortened by 4 bases and J by 7 bases, with 14 bases between the two germline ends. The CDR3 reads CASSTGEGWNEQFF. CDR3 coding DNA: TGTGCCAGTAGTACAGGGGAAGGGTGGAATGAGCAGTTCTTC.

The chain couples TRBV20-1 to TRBJ2-3; a weak D match, TRBD2 (6 bases). The CDR3 is 14 amino acids. V was shortened by 3 bases and J by 3 bases, with 13 bases between the two germline ends. The V gene's germline CDR1 is DFQATT and CDR2 SNEGSKA (reference sequence). The CDR3: CSASRGSNTDTQYF. The CDR3 DNA sequence: TGCAGTGCTAGTCGGGGGTCGAATACAGATACGCAGTATTTT.

This clonotype was observed a few times. The chain carries TRBV15 and TRBJ1-3; TRBD1 is a possible D gene (5 bases). Germline V gene sequence: CDR1 LNHNV, CDR2 YYDKDF (reference sequence). The CDR3 is made up of 13 amino acids. V was clipped by 9 bases and J by 2 bases, with 11 bases between them. The CDR3 DNA reads TGTGCCACAACTCAGGGAACTGGAAACACCATATATTTT. Amino acids: CATTQGTGNTIYF.

This clonotype was seen a handful of times. The CDR3 region is CASSQRGGGAGELFF. CDR3 nucleotide sequence: TGCGCCAGCAGCCAACGCGGCGGGGGGGCCGGGGAGCTGTTTTTT. This chain connects TRBV5-1 to TRBJ2-2, with 9 bases identical to TRBD2. Germline V gives CDR1 SGHRS, CDR2 YFSETQ. This CDR3 spans 15 amino acids. V shed 4 bases and J 6 bases; nucleotides not matched to a gene: 7.

The chain uses TRBV7-2 and TRBJ2-3; no clear D gene. The CDR3 covers 14 residues. Germline lookup yields CDR1 SGHTA and CDR2 FQGNSA. The V end was cut by 1 base, the J end by 4 bases, with 9 bases between. CDR3 loop: CASSLVDFPDTQYF. In DNA, the CDR3 is TGTGCCAGCAGCTTAGTAGACTTCCCAGATACGCAGTATTTT.

This clonotype turned up a few times. The genes are TRBV27 and TRBJ2-1; TRBD2 matches 9 bases. This CDR3 has 15 residues. J was trimmed by 5 bases and V by 0 bases; bases with no gene match: 2. Germline V gene lookup returns CDR1 MNHEY and CDR2 SMNVEV (reference sequence). CDR3 loop: CASSLSRGGHNEQFF. The CDR3 DNA reads TGTGCCAGCAGTTTATCGCGGGGGGGACACAATGAGCAGTTCTTC.

This chain uses TRBV12-3 or TRBV12-4 with TRBJ1-1; no reliable D call. With 3 bases removed from V and 4 bases from J, the gap between germline ends came to 15 bases. This CDR3 is 15 amino acids long. Here the CDR3 DNA reads TGTGCCAGCAGTTTCATTTACCGGGCTACCACTGAAGCTTTCTTT. This gives the protein CASSFIYRATTEAFF.